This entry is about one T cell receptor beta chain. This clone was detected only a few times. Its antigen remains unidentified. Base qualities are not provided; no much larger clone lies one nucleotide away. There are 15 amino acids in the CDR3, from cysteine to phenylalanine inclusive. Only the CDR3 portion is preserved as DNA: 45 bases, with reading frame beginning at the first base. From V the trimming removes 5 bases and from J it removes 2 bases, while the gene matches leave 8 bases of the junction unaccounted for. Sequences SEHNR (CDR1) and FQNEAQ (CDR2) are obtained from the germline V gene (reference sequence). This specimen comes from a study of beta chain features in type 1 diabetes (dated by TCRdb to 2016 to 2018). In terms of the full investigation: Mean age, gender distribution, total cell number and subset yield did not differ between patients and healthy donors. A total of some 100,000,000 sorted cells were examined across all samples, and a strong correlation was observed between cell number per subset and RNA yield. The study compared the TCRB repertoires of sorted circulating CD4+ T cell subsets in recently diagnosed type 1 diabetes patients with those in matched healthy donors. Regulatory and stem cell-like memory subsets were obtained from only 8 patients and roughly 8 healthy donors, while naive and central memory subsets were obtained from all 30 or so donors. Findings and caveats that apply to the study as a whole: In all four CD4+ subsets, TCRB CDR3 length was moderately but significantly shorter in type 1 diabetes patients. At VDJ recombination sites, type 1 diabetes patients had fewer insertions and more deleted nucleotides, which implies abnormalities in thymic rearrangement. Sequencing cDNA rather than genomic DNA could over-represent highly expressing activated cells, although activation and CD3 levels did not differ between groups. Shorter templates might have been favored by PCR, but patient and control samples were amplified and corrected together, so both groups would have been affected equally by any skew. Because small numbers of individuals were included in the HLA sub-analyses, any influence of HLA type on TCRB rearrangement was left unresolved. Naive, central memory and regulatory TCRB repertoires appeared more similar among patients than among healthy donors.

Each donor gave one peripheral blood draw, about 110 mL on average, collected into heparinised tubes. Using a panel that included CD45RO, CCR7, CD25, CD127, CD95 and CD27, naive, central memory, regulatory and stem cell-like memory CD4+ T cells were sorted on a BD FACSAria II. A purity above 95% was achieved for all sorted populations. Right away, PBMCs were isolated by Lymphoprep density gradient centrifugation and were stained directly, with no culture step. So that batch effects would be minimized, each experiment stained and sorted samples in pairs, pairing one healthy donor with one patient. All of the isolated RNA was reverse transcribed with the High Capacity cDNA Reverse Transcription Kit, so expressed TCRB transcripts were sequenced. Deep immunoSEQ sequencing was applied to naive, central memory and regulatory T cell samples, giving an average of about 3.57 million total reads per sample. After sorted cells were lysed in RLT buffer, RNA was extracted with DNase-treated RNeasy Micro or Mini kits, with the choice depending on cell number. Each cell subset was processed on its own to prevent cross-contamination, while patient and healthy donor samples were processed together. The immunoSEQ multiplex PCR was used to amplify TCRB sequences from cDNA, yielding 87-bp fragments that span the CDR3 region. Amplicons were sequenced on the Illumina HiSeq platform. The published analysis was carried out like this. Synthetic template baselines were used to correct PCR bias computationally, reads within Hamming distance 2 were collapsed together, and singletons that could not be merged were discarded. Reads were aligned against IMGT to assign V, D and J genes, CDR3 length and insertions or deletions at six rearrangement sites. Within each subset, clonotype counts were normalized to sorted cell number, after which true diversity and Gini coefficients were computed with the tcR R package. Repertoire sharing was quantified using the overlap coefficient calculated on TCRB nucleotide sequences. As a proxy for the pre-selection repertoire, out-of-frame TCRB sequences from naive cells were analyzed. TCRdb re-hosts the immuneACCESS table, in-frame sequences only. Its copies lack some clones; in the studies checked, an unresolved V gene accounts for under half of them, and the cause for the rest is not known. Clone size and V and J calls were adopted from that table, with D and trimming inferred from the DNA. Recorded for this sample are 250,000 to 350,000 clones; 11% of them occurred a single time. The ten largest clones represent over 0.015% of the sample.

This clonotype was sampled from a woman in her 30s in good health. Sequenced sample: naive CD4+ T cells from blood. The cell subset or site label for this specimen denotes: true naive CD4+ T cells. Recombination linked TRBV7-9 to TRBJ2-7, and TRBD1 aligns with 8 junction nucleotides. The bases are TGTGCCAGCAGCCCTATAGAGACAGGGGCCTACGAGCAGTACTTC. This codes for CASSPIETGAYEQYF.